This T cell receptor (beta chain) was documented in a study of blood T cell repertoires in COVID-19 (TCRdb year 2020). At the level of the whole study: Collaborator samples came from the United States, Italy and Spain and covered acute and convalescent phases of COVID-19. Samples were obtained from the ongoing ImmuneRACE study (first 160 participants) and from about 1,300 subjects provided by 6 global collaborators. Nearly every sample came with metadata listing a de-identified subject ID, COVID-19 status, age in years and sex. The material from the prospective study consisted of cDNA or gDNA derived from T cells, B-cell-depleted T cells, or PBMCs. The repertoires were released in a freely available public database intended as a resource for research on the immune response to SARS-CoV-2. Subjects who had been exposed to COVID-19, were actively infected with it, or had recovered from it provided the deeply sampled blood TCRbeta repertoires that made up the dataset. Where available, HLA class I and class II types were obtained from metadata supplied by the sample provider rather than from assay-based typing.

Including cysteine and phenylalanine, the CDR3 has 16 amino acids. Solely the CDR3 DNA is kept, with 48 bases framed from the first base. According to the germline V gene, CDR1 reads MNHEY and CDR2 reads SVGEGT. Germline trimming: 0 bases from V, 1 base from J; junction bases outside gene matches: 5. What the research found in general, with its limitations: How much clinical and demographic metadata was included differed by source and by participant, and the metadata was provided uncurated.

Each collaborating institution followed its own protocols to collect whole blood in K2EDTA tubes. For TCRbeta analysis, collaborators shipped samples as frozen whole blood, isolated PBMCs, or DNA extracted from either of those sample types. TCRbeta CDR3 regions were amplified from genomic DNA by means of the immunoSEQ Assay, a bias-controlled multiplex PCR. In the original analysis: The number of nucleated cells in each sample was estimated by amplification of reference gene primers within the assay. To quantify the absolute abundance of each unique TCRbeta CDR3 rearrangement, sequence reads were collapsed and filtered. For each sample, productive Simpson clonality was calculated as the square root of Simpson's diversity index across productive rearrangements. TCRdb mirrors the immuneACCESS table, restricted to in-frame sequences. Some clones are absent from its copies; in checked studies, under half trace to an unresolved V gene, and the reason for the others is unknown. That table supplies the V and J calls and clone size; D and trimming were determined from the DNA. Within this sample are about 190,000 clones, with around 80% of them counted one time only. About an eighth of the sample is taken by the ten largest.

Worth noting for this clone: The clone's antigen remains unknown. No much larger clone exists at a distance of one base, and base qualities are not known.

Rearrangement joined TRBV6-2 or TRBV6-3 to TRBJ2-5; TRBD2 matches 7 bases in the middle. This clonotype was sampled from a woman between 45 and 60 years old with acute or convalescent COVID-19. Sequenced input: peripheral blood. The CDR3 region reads CASSYSRAGAQETQYF. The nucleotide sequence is TGTGCCAGCAGTTACTCGCGGGCGGGAGCCCAAGAGACCCAGTACTTC.